A selection of T cell receptor beta chains follows, all from one sample in a study of shared clonotypes between healthy human individuals. Assay: immunoSEQ multiplex PCR; the TCRdb copy retains only in-frame clones and omits some. The data hold around 700,000 clones, with about 92% observed a single time. Sample: naive CD8+ T cells sorted from blood. All receptors come from a man under 40 in good health. Both conserved end residues are part of each CDR3. Fields, in order: D gene, clone size, J gene, V gene, CDR3 DNA, CDR3 protein. The D gene is left open where the match is weak. For some rows the clone size is stated as once, few or many, or as a class when expanded; others skip it.

D gene: NA; clone size: NA; J gene: TRBJ1-5; V gene: TRBV29-1; CDR3 DNA: TGCAGCGTGTGGACTGGGCATTTT; CDR3 protein: CSVWTGHF
D gene: TRBD1; clone size: few; J gene: TRBJ1-2; V gene: TRBV5-6; CDR3 DNA: TGTGCCAGCAGCTTAAGACAGGGGTTTGGCTACACCTTC; CDR3 protein: CASSLRQGFGYTF
D gene: NA; clone size: NA; J gene: TRBJ2-2; V gene: TRBV7-9; CDR3 DNA: TGTGCCAGCAGCTTCGGGGGTCCCGGGGAGCTGTTTTTT; CDR3 protein: CASSFGGPGELFF
D gene: TRBD2; clone size: once; J gene: TRBJ2-7; V gene: TRBV7-9; CDR3 DNA: TGTGCCAGCAGCTTCGGCGGGAGTACCTACGAGCAGTACTTC; CDR3 protein: CASSFGGSTYEQYF
D gene: TRBD2; clone size: NA; J gene: TRBJ2-2; V gene: TRBV5-3; CDR3 DNA: TGTGCCAGAAGCCGCGGCTCCGGGACTAGCGGGAGTGGGGAGCTGTTTTTT; CDR3 protein: CARSRGSGTSGSGELFF
D gene: NA; clone size: NA; J gene: TRBJ1-1; V gene: TRBV7-9; CDR3 DNA: TGTGCCAGCAGGGAGGGAGGAGGTATGAACACTGAAGCTTTCTTT; CDR3 protein: CASREGGGMNTEAFF
D gene: TRBD2; clone size: NA; J gene: TRBJ2-5; V gene: TRBV19; CDR3 DNA: TGTGCCAGTAGTGCGACTAGCGGGAGGGACGCTAAGGAGACCCAGTACTTC; CDR3 protein: CASSATSGRDAKETQYF
D gene: NA; clone size: once; J gene: TRBJ2-1; V gene: TRBV18; CDR3 DNA: TGTGCCAGCTCACCACCAGGGACAAACGGGGTAAGCTCCTACAATGAGCAGTTCTTC; CDR3 protein: CASSPPGTNGVSSYNEQFF
D gene: NA; clone size: NA; J gene: TRBJ2-5; V gene: TRBV19; CDR3 DNA: TGTGCCAGTGCAGGGACGGGAGTGGGGGAGACCCAGTACTTC; CDR3 protein: CASAGTGVGETQYF
D gene: NA; clone size: NA; J gene: TRBJ2-7; V gene: TRBV2; CDR3 DNA: TGTGCCAGCAGTGGGGGACCCAATCTCTACGAGCAGTACTTC; CDR3 protein: CASSGGPNLYEQYF
D gene: NA; clone size: NA; J gene: TRBJ2-5; V gene: TRBV10-3; CDR3 DNA: TGTGCCATCAGTGACGAGGGAGGATTCCAAGAGACCCAGTACTTC; CDR3 protein: CAISDEGGFQETQYF
D gene: NA; clone size: NA; J gene: TRBJ2-5; V gene: TRBV27; CDR3 DNA: TGTGCCAGCAGTTTAAGGGCAGTAAGCATAGAGACCCAGTACTTC; CDR3 protein: CASSLRAVSIETQYF
D gene: NA; clone size: NA; J gene: TRBJ1-5; V gene: TRBV4-2; CDR3 DNA: TGTGCCAGCAGCCAAGATTTCCAGTTGATCCAGCCCCAGCATTTT; CDR3 protein: CASSQDFQLIQPQHF
D gene: NA; clone size: NA; J gene: TRBJ2-7; V gene: TRBV6-1; CDR3 DNA: TGTGCCAGCAGCCACACTGGCTACGAGCAGTACTTC; CDR3 protein: CASSHTGYEQYF
D gene: NA; clone size: NA; J gene: TRBJ2-2; V gene: TRBV29-1; CDR3 DNA: TGCAGCGTTGAAGGTCAGAGGAACACCGGGGAGCTGTTTTTT; CDR3 protein: CSVEGQRNTGELFF
D gene: NA; clone size: NA; J gene: TRBJ2-1; V gene: TRBV27; CDR3 DNA: TGTGCCAGCAGTGAGGGAGAGGGGAATGAGCAGTTCTTC; CDR3 protein: CASSEGEGNEQFF
D gene: NA; clone size: few; J gene: TRBJ2-2; V gene: TRBV6-1; CDR3 DNA: TGTGCCAGCATAACGGAGAACACCGGGGAGCTGTTTTTT; CDR3 protein: CASITENTGELFF